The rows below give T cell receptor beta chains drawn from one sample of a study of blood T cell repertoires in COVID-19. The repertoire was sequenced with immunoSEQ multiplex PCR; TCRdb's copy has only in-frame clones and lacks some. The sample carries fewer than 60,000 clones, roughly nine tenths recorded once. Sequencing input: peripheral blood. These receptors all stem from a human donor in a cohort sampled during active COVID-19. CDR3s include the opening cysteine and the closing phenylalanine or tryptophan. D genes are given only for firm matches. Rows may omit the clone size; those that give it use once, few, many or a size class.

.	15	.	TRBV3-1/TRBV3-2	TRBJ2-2	TGTGCCAGCAGCCGGAGACCCATGAACACCGGGGAGCTGTTTTTT	CASSRRPMNTGELFF
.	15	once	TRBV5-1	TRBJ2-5	TGCGCCAGCAGCTTGGGACAGGGAGGAGAAGAGACCCAGTACTTC	CASSLGQGGEETQYF
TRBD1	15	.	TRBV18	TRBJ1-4	TGTGCCAGCTCGCCGAGCAGGGGGACTAATGAAAAACTGTTTTTT	CASSPSRGTNEKLFF
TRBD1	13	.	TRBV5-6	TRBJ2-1	TGTGCCAGCAGATTAAGACAGGGCAATGAGCAGTTCTTC	CASRLRQGNEQFF
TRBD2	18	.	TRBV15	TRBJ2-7	TGTGCCACCAGCCTGGGACTAGCGGGGGGGCTTAGCTCCTACGAGCAGTACTTC	CATSLGLAGGLSSYEQYF
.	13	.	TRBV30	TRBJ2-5	TGTGCCTGGAGCACGGGGGTGGGAGAGACCCAGTACTTC	CAWSTGVGETQYF
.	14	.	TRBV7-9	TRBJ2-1	TGTGCCAGCAGCTTAGAGGTCCGCGGGAATGAGCAGTTCTTC	CASSLEVRGNEQFF
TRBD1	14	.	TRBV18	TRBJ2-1	TGTGCCAGCTCCGCCGGGACAGGGCTTAATGAGCAGTTCTTC	CASSAGTGLNEQFF
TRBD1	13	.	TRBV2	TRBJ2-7	TGTGCCAGCAATAGGGGGCCTACGGAGGAGCAGTACTTC	CASNRGPTEEQYF
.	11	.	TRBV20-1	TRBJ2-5	TGCAGTGCTAGATCGAGGGAGACCCAGTACTTC	CSARSRETQYF
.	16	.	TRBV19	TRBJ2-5	TGTGCCAGTAGTCCGGTACAGGGTTTGGTACAACAGACCCAGTACTTC	CASSPVQGLVQQTQYF
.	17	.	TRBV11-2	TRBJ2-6	TGTGCCAGCAGCGACGAGCGGCGCACCTCTGGGGCCAACGTCCTGACTTTC	CASSDERRTSGANVLTF
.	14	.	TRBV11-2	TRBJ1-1	TGTGCCAGCAGCTTAGATAGGACAGCTGGTGAAGCTTTCTTT	CASSLDRTAGEAFF
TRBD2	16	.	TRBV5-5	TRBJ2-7	TGTGCCAGCAGCCCAGGGCCTACTAGCGGTCCCTACGAGCAGTACTTC	CASSPGPTSGPYEQYF
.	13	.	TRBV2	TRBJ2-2	TGTGCCAGCACGGCGCAGGGGCTCGGGGAGCTGTTTTTT	CASTAQGLGELFF
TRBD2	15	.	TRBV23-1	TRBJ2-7	TGCGCCACCCTCGGGGGGGCGGGGGGGCCCGGCGAGCAGTACTTC	CATLGGAGGPGEQYF
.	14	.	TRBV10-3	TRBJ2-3	TGTGCCATCAGCCCAGGTGTAGCGGCAGATACGCAGTATTTT	CAISPGVAADTQYF
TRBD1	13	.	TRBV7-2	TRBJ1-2	TGTGCCAGCACCGTACAGGGGGCGCGCGGCTACACCTTC	CASTVQGARGYTF
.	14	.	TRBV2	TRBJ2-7	TGTGCCAGCAGTACAGGGATCAGCTCCTACGAGCAGTACTTC	CASSTGISSYEQYF
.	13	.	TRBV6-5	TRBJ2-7	TGTGCCAGCAGTTTCGGGGGTTCCTACGAGCAGTACTTC	CASSFGGSYEQYF
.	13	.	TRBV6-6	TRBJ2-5	TGTGCCAGCAGGGACAGGAGGGGGGAGACCCAGTACTTC	CASRDRRGETQYF
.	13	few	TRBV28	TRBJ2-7	TGTGCCAGCTCGCGGGACTCGTCCTACGAGCAGTACTTC	CASSRDSSYEQYF
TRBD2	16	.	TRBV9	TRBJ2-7	TGTGCCAGCAGCGTTACTAGCGGGGGGGACACCTACGAGCAGTACTTC	CASSVTSGGDTYEQYF
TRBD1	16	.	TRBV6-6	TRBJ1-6	TGTGCCAGCAGTTACGGTACAGGGGCGTATAATTCACCCCTCCACTTT	CASSYGTGAYNSPLHF
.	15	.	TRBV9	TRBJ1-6	TGTGCCAGCAGCGCCTCCACAGGGTTCCGTTCACCCCTCCACTTT	CASSASTGFRSPLHF
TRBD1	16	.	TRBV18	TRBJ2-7	TGTGCCAGCTCACCCCTAGGGACAGGGGGTATCAACGAGCAGTACTTC	CASSPLGTGGINEQYF
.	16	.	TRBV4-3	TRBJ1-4	TGCGCCAGCAGCCAAGAGGAGGGGCGGGTTAATGAAAAACTGTTTTTT	CASSQEEGRVNEKLFF
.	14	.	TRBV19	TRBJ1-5	TGTGCCAGTACGGCAGGGGTTTCTGTTCAGCCCCAGCATTTT	CASTAGVSVQPQHF
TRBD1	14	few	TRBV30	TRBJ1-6	TGTGCCTGGGTTTGGACAGGGGGAAATTCACCCCTCCACTTT	CAWVWTGGNSPLHF
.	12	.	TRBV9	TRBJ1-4	TGTGCCAGCAGCGTAGACGGGGAAAAACTGTTTTTT	CASSVDGEKLFF
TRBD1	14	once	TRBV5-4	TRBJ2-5	TGTGCCAGCAGCCTCCGGACAGGGCAAGAGACCCAGTACTTC	CASSLRTGQETQYF
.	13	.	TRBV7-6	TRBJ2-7	TGTGCCAGCAGCCACGGGATGCTCTACGAGCAGTACTTC	CASSHGMLYEQYF
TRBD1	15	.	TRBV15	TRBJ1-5	TGTGCCACCAGCAGAGATAGACAGGGGAATCAGCCCCAGCATTTT	CATSRDRQGNQPQHF
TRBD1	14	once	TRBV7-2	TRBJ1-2	TGTGCCAGCAGCCCGCAGGGGGCTCTCTATGGCTACACCTTC	CASSPQGALYGYTF
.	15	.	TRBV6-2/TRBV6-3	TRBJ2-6	TGTGCCAGCAGTTTAGTGTACTCTGGGGCCAACGTCCTGACTTTC	CASSLVYSGANVLTF
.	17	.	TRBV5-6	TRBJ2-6	TGTGCCAGCAGCTTGGTTGAGCAAAGCTCTGGGGCCAACGTCCTGACTTTC	CASSLVEQSSGANVLTF
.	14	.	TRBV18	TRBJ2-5	TGTGCCAGCTCACCAACAGGAATGTCCGAGACCCAGTACTTC	CASSPTGMSETQYF
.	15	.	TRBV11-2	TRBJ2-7	.	CASSTSGGLLYEQYF
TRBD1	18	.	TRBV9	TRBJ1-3	TGTGCCAGCAGCGTAGGATCAGGGGGCCTGCTCTCTGGAAACACCATATATTTT	CASSVGSGGLLSGNTIYF
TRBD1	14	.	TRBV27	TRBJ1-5	TGTGCCAGCAGTCCTGACAGGGCGGGTCAGCCCCAGCATTTT	CASSPDRAGQPQHF
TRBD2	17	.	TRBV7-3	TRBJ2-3	TGTGCCAGCAGCCCCCGCGGTCGGACTAGCACTACAGATACGCAGTATTTT	CASSPRGRTSTTDTQYF
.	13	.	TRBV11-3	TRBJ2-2	TGTGCCAGCAGCACCTGGAGCACCGGGGAGCTGTTTTTT	CASSTWSTGELFF